This T cell receptor beta chain was sequenced for a study of shared clonotypes between healthy human individuals. CDR3 size: 12 residues. With 4 bases removed from V and 2 bases from J, the gap between germline ends came to 6 bases. The germline V gene has CDR1 SQVTM and CDR2 ANQGSEA. Repertoires were generated with immunoSEQ multiplex PCR, while TCRdb's copy carries only in-frame clones and drops some. The sample consists of about 2.5 million clones, 80% to 95% of them appearing once. Sequenced sample: naive CD4+ T cells from PBMCs. Subset of the sample: CD45RA+ positively selected. The rearrangement uses TRBV29-1 and TRBJ2-1; D is unresolved. The sequence came from a man aged 18-30 years in good health. Some clones in this sample may be carry-over from other donors' samples. The CDR3 nucleotides are TGCAGCGTTGTTTGGACCTACAATGAGCAGTTCTTC. It specifies CSVVWTYNEQFF.